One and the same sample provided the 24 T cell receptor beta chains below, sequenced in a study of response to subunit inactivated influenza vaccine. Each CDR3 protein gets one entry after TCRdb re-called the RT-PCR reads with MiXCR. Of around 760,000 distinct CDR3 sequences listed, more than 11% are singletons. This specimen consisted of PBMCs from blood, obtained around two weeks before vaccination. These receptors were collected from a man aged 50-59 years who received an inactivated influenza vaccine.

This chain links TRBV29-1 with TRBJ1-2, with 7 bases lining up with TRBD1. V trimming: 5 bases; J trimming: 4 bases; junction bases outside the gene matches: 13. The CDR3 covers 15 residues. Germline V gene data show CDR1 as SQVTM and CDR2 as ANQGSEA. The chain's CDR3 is CSVRGQLLRGYGYTF. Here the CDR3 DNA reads TGCAGCGTTCGGGGACAGTTGCTTCGGGGCTATGGCTACACCTTC.

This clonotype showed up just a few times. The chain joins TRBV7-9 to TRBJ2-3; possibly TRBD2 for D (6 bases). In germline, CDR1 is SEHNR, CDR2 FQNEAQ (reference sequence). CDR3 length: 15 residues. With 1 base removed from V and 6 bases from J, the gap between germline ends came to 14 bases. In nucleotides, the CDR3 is TGTGCCAGCAGCTTAGAGGACTACAATGTGGATACGCAGTATTTT. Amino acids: CASSLEDYNVDTQYF.

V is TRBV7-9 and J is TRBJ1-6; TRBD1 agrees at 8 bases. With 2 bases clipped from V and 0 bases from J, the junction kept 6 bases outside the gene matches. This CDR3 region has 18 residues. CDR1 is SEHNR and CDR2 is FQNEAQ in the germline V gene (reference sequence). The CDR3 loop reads CASSLLQGVSSYNSPLHF. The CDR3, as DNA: TGTGCCAGCAGCTTACTACAGGGGGTGAGCTCCTATAATTCACCCCTCCACTTT.

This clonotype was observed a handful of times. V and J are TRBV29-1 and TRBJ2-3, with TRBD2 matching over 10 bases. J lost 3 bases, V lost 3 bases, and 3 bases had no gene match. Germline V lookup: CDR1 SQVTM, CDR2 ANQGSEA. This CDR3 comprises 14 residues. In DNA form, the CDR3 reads TGCAGCGTTGACCCTAGCGGGGGTACAGATACGCAGTATTTT. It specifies CSVDPSGGTDTQYF.

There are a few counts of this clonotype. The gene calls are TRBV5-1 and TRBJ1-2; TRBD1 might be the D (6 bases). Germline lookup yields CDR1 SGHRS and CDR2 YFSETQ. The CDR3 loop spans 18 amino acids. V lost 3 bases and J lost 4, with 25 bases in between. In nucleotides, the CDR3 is TGCGCCAGCAGCTCGGCAGGTGGGGGAGACGGGACACTCTATGGCTACACCTTC. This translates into CASSSAGGGDGTLYGYTF.

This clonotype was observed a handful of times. CDR3 sequence: CASRESGRLHEQYF. The CDR3 coding sequence is TGTGCCAGCAGGGAGAGCGGGAGGCTCCACGAGCAGTACTTC. This rearrangement joins TRBV28 to TRBJ2-7; 9 bases are shared with TRBD2. V dropped 6 bases and J dropped 5; count of bases not matched to a gene: 8. The CDR3 totals 14 residues. Looked up from germline, CDR1 is MDHEN and CDR2 is SYDVKM.

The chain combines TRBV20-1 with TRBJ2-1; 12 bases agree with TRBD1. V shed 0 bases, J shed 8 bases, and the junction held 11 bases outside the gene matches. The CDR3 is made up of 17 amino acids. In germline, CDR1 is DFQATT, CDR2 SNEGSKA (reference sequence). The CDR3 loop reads CSARDSFGDRGLYEQFF. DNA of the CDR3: TGCAGTGCTAGAGATAGCTTCGGGGACAGGGGGCTCTATGAGCAGTTCTTC.

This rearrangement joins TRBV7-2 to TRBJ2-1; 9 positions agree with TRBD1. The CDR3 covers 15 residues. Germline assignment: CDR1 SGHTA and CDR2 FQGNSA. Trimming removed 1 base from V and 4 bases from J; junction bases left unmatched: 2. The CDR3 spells CASSLVTGGYNEQFF. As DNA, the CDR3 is TGTGCCAGCAGCTTAGTGACAGGGGGGTACAATGAGCAGTTCTTC.

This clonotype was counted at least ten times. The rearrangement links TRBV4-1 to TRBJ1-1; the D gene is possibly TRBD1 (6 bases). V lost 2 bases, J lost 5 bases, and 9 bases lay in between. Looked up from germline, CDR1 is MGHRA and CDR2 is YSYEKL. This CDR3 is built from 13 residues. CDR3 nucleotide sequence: TGCGCCAGCAGCCAAAACAGGGTTACTGAAGCTTTCTTT. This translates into CASSQNRVTEAFF.

The CDR3 loop is CSVGQGDRTDTQYF. DNA for the CDR3: TGCAGCGTAGGACAGGGGGATAGGACAGATACGCAGTATTTT. The rearrangement uses TRBV29-1 and TRBJ2-3, with TRBD1 matching over 10 bases. V gave up 6 bases and J gave up 3 bases; unmatched junction bases: 6. The CDR3 loop spans 14 amino acids. CDR1 SQVTM and CDR2 ANQGSEA come from the germline V gene.

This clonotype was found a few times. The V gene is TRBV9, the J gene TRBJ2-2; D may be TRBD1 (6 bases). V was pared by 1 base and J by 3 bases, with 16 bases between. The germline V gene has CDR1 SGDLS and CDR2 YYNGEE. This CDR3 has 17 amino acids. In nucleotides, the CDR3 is TGTGCCAGCAGCGTAAGCAGGGGCGCGCATGACACCGGGGAGCTGTTTTTT. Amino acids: CASSVSRGAHDTGELFF. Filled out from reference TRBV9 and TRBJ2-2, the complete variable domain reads DSGVTQTPKHLITATGQRVTLRCSPRSGDLSVYWYQQSLDQGLQFLIQYYNGEERAKGNILERFSAQQFPDLHSELNLSSLELGDSALYFCASSVSRGAHDTGELFFGEGSRLTVL.

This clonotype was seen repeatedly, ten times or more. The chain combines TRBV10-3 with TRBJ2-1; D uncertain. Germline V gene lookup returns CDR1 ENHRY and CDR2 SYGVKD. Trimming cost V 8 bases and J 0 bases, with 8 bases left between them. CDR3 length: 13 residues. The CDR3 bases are TGTGCCATCGCCAAAAGCTCCTACAATGAGCAGTTCTTC. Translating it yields CAIAKSSYNEQFF.

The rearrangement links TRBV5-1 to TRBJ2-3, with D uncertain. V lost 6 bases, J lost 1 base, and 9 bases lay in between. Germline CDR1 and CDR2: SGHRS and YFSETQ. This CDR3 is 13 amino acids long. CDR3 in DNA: TGCGCCAGCAAAATGCTCGGCACAGATACGCAGTATTTT. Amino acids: CASKMLGTDTQYF.

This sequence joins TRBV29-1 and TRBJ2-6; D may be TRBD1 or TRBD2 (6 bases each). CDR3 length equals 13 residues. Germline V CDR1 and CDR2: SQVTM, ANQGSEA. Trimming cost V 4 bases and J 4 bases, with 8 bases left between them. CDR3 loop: CSVGGAGANVLTF. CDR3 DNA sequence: TGCAGCGTTGGGGGGGCGGGGGCCAACGTCCTGACTTTC.

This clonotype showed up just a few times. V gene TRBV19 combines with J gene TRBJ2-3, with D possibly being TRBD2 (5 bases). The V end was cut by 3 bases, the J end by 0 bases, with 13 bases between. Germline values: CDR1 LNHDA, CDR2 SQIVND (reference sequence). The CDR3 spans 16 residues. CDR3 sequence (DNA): TGTGCCAGTAGTATGGGTAGCGCCACTAGCACAGATACGCAGTATTTT. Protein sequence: CASSMGSATSTDTQYF.

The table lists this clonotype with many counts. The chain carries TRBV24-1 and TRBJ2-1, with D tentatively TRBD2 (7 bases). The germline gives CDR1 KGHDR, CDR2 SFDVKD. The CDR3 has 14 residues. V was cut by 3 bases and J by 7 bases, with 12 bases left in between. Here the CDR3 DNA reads TGTGCCACCAGTGATCCACAGGGAGGGAATGAGCAGTTCTTC. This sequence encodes CATSDPQGGNEQFF.

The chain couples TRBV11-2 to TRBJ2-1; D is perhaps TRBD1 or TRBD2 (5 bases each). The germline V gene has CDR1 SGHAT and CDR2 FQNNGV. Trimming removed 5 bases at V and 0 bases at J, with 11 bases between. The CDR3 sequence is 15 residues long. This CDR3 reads CASSEGISSYNEQFF. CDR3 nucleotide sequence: TGTGCCAGCAGCGAGGGGATTTCCTCCTACAATGAGCAGTTCTTC.

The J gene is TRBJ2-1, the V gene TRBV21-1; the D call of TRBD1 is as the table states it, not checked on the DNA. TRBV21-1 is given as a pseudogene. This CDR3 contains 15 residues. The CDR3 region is CASSNSQGVYNEQFF. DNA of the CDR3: TGTGCCAGCAGCAACTCTCAGGGGGTATACAATGAGCAGTTCTTC.

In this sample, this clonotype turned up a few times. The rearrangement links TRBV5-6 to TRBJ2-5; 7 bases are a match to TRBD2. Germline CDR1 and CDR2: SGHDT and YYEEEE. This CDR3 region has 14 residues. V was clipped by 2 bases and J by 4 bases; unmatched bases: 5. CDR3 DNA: TGTGCCAGCAGCTTTGGCGGGAGAGGAGAGACCCAGTACTTC. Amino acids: CASSFGGRGETQYF.

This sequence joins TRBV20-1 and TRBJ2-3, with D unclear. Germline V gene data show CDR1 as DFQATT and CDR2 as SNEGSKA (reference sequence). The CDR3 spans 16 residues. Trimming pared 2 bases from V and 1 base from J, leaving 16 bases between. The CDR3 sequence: CSARNTIPIRTDTQYF. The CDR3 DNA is TGCAGTGCTAGAAACACCATTCCGATCCGCACAGATACGCAGTATTTT.

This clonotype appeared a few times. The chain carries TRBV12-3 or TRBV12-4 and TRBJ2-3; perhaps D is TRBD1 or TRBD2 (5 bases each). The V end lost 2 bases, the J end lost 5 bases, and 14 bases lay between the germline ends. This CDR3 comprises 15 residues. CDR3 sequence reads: CASSLRGRFGDTQYF. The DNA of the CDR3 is TGTGCCAGCAGTTTACGGGGACGATTTGGAGATACGCAGTATTTT.

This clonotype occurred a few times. CDR3 nucleotides: TGTGCCAGCAGTCCGGACAGTAACAATCAGCCCCAGCATTTT. It is translated as CASSPDSNNQPQHF. The chain joins TRBV12-3 or TRBV12-4 to TRBJ1-5, with D perhaps matching TRBD1 (6 bases). CDR3 length: 14 amino acids. V lost 5 bases to trimming and J lost 3 bases, with 11 bases between them.

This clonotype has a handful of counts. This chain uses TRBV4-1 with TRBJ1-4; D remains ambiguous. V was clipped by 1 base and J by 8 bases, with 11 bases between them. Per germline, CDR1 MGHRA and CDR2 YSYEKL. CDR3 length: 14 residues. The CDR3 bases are TGCGCCAGCAGCCAAGCGGGAAAGGCGGAAAAACTGTTTTTT. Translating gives CASSQAGKAEKLFF.

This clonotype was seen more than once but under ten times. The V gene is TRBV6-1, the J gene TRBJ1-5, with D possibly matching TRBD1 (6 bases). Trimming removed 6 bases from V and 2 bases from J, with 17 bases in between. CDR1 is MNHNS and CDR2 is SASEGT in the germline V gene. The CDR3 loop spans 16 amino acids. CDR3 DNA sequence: TGTGCCAGCAGCCAAATAGACAGGCTTCGCAATCAGCCCCAGCATTTT. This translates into CASSQIDRLRNQPQHF.